The present T cell receptor beta chain was sequenced within a study of molecular identifiers for immune sequencing clone quantification. The study's findings and limits: Over 98% of effector molecules, but under 1% in naive cells, were held by clones with more than 20 RNA copies.

Previously described methods and listed TCR primers were used for bulk TCR libraries. One entry per CDR3 protein results from TCRdb running MiXCR on the PCR reads. The sample contains approximately 680,000 distinct CDR3 sequences, over 25% of which appear only once. Using 10%, 30% or 50% RNA, naive CD8 libraries were derived from approximately 22,000 to 940,000 sorted cells. A CD8+CD4-CCR7+CD45RA+ gate was used to sort naive CD8 T cells. Notes on this clonotype: Its antigen is unknown.

Material: naive CD8+ T cells from blood, with Jurkat cell RNA spiked in. Subset given: FACS-sorted CD8+CD4-CCR7+CD45RA+ naive T cells. The receptor was isolated from a human donor in good health. Some libraries in this study had Jurkat cell RNA spiked in.

The CDR3 sequence: CASSQDWGSLGEQFF. In DNA form, the CDR3 reads TGTGCCAGCAGCCAAGATTGGGGGTCCCTAGGTGAGCAGTTCTTC. This chain links TRBV4-2 with TRBJ2-1; D is perhaps TRBD1 or TRBD2 (5 bases each). The CDR3 consists of 15 residues. Trimming removed 0 bases at V and 9 bases at J, with 15 bases between. Germline loops: CDR1 LGHNA, CDR2 YNFKEQ.